The 13 T cell receptor beta chains reported below all come from one sample, sequenced in a study of blood T cell repertoires in COVID-19. Method: immunoSEQ multiplex PCR; TCRdb's copy keeps in-frame clones and lacks some. The table lists 300,000 to 400,000 clones, approximately 88% of them singletons. Input material: PBMCs or T cells enriched from blood (not recorded which). The receptors come from a man in his fifties or sixties who had recovered from COVID-19.

The CDR3 sequence is CASSSGLAGVDEQYF. The CDR3 nucleotides are TGTGCCAGCAGCTCCGGACTAGCGGGAGTCGACGAGCAGTACTTC. The chain is built from TRBV7-2 and TRBJ2-7; 13 bases align to TRBD2. This CDR3 comprises 15 residues. Germline assignment: CDR1 SGHTA and CDR2 FQGNSA. After removal of 4 bases from V and 5 bases from J, the junction contained 5 bases not matched to a gene.

V usage is TRBV5-6 and J usage is TRBJ2-2, with 9 bases fitting TRBD2. CDR1 SGHDT and CDR2 YYEEEE come from the germline V gene. The CDR3 is made up of 18 amino acids. V dropped 0 bases and J dropped 0; count of bases not matched to a gene: 6. CDR3 protein: CASSLEGTSRPNTGELFF. CDR3 coding DNA: TGTGCCAGCAGCTTGGAGGGGACTAGCAGGCCGAACACCGGGGAGCTGTTTTTT.

V gene TRBV20-1 combines with J gene TRBJ2-1, with 16 nucleotides matching TRBD2. V was pared by 3 bases and J by 4 bases, with 15 bases of the junction left unmatched. Germline V gives CDR1 DFQATT, CDR2 SNEGSKA (reference sequence). The CDR3 sequence is 20 residues long. The CDR3 region has the DNA TGCAGTGCTAGTGGAGCCACGGGACTAGCGGGAGGGCCCAAATACAATGAGCAGTTCTTC. Residues: CSASGATGLAGGPKYNEQFF.

The genes are TRBV5-4 and TRBJ2-7, with 7 bases that match TRBD2. The CDR3 contains 15 residues. J lost 7 bases, V lost 1 base, and 11 bases had no gene match. Germline loops: CDR1 SGHNT, CDR2 YYREEE (reference sequence). This CDR3 reads CASSLLGGSNGEQYF. CDR3 coding DNA: TGTGCCAGCAGCTTGCTGGGCGGGAGCAATGGGGAGCAGTACTTC.

The genes are TRBV28 and TRBJ1-2, with 7 bases lining up with TRBD1. The CDR3 is made up of 17 amino acids. J was trimmed by 0 bases and V by 1 base; bases with no gene match: 8. CDR1 is MDHEN and CDR2 is SYDVKM in the germline V gene. The CDR3 loop is CASSLSTGGTANYGYTF. The CDR3 DNA reads TGTGCCAGCAGTTTATCAACGGGGGGGACAGCTAACTATGGCTACACCTTC.

This clone was picked up one time. This chain links TRBV5-1 with TRBJ2-7; 10 bases align to TRBD1. Losses at the gene ends were 3 bases for V and 2 bases for J; bases not matched to a gene: 2. This CDR3 has 14 residues. Germline assignment: CDR1 SGHRS and CDR2 YFSETQ. CDR3 bases: TGCGCCAGCAGCTCGGGACAGGGGACCTACGAGCAGTACTTC. This gives the protein CASSSGQGTYEQYF.

This chain links TRBV7-3 with TRBJ2-5; 7 nucleotides line up with TRBD1. Germline lookup yields CDR1 SGHTA and CDR2 FQGTGA. The CDR3 covers 15 residues. The trim removed 7 bases at V and 4 bases at J, leaving 12 bases unmatched. The CDR3 loop is CASTQQGLAGETQYF. For the CDR3, the DNA is TGTGCCAGCACCCAACAGGGGCTAGCAGGAGAGACCCAGTACTTC.

The rearrangement joins TRBV20-1 to TRBJ1-1; D ambiguous. The CDR3 has 10 residues. V was clipped by 6 bases and J by 7 bases, with 9 bases between them. The germline V gene encodes CDR1 DFQATT and CDR2 SNEGSKA (reference sequence). In DNA, the CDR3 is TGCAGTGCCGCGAGGAGTGAAGCTTTCTTT. It is translated as CSAARSEAFF.

The J gene is TRBJ2-4, the V gene TRBV19, with a weak D call TRBD2 (5 bases). The germline V gene encodes CDR1 LNHDA and CDR2 SQIVND (reference sequence). V was cut by 2 bases and J by 1 base, with 6 bases left in between. The CDR3 sequence is 14 residues long. The CDR3 DNA reads as TGTGCCAGTAGTATAACGGGGGCCAAAAACATTCAGTACTTC. Translating it yields CASSITGAKNIQYF.

The V call is TRBV28, the J call TRBJ1-4; no clear D gene. CDR3 length: 14 amino acids. The ends were cut back, 3 bases at V and 0 bases at J, with 5 bases in the middle. CDR1 and CDR2 (germline): MDHEN, SYDVKM. DNA of the CDR3: TGTGCCAGCAGTTTTACTGCAACTAATGAAAAACTGTTTTTT. This gives the protein CASSFTATNEKLFF.

The chain links TRBV11-2 to TRBJ2-3; 8 nucleotides align to TRBD2. There are 14 residues in the CDR3. Germline assignment: CDR1 SGHAT and CDR2 FQNNGV. V dropped 7 bases and J dropped 1; count of bases not matched to a gene: 4. CDR3 sequence reads: CASTSGRGTDTQYF. CDR3 nucleotides: TGTGCCAGCACCTCCGGGAGGGGCACAGATACGCAGTATTTT. Full variable domain (rest looked up from reference TRBV11-2 and TRBJ2-3): EAGVAQSPRYKIIEKRQSVAFWCNPISGHATLYWYQQILGQGPKLLIQFQNNGVVDDSQLPKDRFSAERLKGVDSTLKIQPAKLEDSAVYLCASTSGRGTDTQYFGPGTRLTVL.

The chain employs TRBV19 and TRBJ2-1; 8 bases line up with TRBD2. CDR1 and CDR2 from the germline V gene are LNHDA and SQIVND (reference sequence). The CDR3 extends over 15 amino acids. The junction had 9 bases not matched to a gene; V was cut back by 4 bases and J by 7 bases. The CDR3 is CASSKQREGGNEQFF. The CDR3 nucleotides are TGTGCCAGTAGTAAACAACGGGAGGGTGGTAATGAGCAGTTCTTC.

This chain links TRBV24-1 with TRBJ1-2, with 7 bases lining up with TRBD1. The CDR3 is 14 residues long. Trimming took 6 bases from V and 8 from J; bases not matched to a gene: 11. Germline V lookup: CDR1 KGHDR, CDR2 SFDVKD. This CDR3 is CATSTNRGGEGYTF. The CDR3 DNA is TGTGCCACCAGTACCAACAGGGGAGGAGAGGGCTACACCTTC.